Presented here are 4 T cell receptor beta chains from one specimen sequenced in a study of CD8+ T cells in alopecia areata. RNA extraction and reverse transcription yielded cDNA as sequencing template. The assay was immunoSEQ multiplex PCR, and TCRdb's table has in-frame clones only and misses some. The repertoire holds approximately 200,000 clones, 60% seen once, with approximately 0.7% in the top ten. As for treatment: oral pan-JAK inhibitor, 5-10 mg twice daily. The sequences come from CD4+ T cells sorted from blood, collected at week 4, from a patient treated with tofacitinib. The origin of the receptors is a human donor with alopecia areata.

The chain combines TRBV15 with TRBJ2-6; D perhaps matches TRBD1 (5 bases). In germline, CDR1 is LNHNV, CDR2 YYDKDF (reference sequence). The CDR3 consists of 17 residues. Trimming removed 2 bases from V and 0 bases from J, with 11 bases in between. The CDR3, as DNA: TGTGCCACCAGCAGACGACAGACAATCTCTGGGGCCAACGTCCTGACTTTC. It encodes CATSRRQTISGANVLTF.

The chain is built from TRBV7-9 and TRBJ2-1; D is possibly TRBD1 (6 bases). CDR3 size: 12 residues. V lost 1 base and J 10 bases, leaving 8 bases between the germline ends. Germline assignment: CDR1 SEHNR and CDR2 FQNEAQ (reference sequence). Here the CDR3 DNA reads TGTGCCAGCAGCTTAGGGGGGCGCGAGCAGTTCTTC. Translation: CASSLGGREQFF.

The CDR3 spells CASSTAGGQNIQYF. CDR3 sequence (DNA): TGTGCCAGTAGTACGGCAGGGGGGCAAAACATTCAGTACTTC. V and J are TRBV19 and TRBJ2-4; TRBD1 is a possible D gene (7 bases). CDR1 is LNHDA, CDR2 SQIVND, per germline (reference sequence). V gave up 4 bases and J gave up 5 bases, with 12 bases separating them. CDR3 length equals 14 residues.

This chain links TRBV30 with TRBJ2-7; 9 nucleotides line up with TRBD1. The junction had 7 bases not matched to a gene; V was cut back by 0 bases and J by 7 bases. The germline CDR1 and CDR2 sequences are GTSNPN and SVGIG (reference sequence). The CDR3 extends over 14 amino acids. Here the CDR3 reads CAWSVRRTGDEQYF. CDR3 nucleotides: TGTGCCTGGAGTGTACGGAGGACAGGGGATGAGCAGTACTTC.